This T cell receptor (beta chain) was identified during a study of brain T cells in children with intractable seizures. Study-level results: Clones missing pre-surgery may reflect undersampling of that blood sample. Viral specificity was inferred only from CDR3 similarity; HCMV serostatus was unknown.

Generated by immunoSEQ multiplex PCR, the TCRdb table keeps only in-frame clones and is missing some. Here the sample spans fewer than 50,000 clones, about nine tenths being singletons. To note about this clone: What it binds is not known.

Surgery cases with the highest brain T cell transcript signatures were chosen for sequencing. Before surgery, patients took at least one anti-epileptic drug. The V and J ends lost 4 bases and 1 base, in that order; junction bases with no gene match: 7. CDR1 and CDR2 from the germline V gene are SGHAT and FQNNGV. The CDR3 totals 16 residues. The specimen was peripheral blood, collected at surgery. This clonotype originated in a girl aged 2 to 9 with tuberous sclerosis and intractable seizures. The chain has TRBV11-2 and TRBJ2-1, with TRBD1 identical over 7 bases. The CDR3: CASSSRTGLSYNEQFF. CDR3 coding DNA: TGTGCCAGCAGCTCCCGGACAGGCTTGTCCTACAATGAGCAGTTCTTC.